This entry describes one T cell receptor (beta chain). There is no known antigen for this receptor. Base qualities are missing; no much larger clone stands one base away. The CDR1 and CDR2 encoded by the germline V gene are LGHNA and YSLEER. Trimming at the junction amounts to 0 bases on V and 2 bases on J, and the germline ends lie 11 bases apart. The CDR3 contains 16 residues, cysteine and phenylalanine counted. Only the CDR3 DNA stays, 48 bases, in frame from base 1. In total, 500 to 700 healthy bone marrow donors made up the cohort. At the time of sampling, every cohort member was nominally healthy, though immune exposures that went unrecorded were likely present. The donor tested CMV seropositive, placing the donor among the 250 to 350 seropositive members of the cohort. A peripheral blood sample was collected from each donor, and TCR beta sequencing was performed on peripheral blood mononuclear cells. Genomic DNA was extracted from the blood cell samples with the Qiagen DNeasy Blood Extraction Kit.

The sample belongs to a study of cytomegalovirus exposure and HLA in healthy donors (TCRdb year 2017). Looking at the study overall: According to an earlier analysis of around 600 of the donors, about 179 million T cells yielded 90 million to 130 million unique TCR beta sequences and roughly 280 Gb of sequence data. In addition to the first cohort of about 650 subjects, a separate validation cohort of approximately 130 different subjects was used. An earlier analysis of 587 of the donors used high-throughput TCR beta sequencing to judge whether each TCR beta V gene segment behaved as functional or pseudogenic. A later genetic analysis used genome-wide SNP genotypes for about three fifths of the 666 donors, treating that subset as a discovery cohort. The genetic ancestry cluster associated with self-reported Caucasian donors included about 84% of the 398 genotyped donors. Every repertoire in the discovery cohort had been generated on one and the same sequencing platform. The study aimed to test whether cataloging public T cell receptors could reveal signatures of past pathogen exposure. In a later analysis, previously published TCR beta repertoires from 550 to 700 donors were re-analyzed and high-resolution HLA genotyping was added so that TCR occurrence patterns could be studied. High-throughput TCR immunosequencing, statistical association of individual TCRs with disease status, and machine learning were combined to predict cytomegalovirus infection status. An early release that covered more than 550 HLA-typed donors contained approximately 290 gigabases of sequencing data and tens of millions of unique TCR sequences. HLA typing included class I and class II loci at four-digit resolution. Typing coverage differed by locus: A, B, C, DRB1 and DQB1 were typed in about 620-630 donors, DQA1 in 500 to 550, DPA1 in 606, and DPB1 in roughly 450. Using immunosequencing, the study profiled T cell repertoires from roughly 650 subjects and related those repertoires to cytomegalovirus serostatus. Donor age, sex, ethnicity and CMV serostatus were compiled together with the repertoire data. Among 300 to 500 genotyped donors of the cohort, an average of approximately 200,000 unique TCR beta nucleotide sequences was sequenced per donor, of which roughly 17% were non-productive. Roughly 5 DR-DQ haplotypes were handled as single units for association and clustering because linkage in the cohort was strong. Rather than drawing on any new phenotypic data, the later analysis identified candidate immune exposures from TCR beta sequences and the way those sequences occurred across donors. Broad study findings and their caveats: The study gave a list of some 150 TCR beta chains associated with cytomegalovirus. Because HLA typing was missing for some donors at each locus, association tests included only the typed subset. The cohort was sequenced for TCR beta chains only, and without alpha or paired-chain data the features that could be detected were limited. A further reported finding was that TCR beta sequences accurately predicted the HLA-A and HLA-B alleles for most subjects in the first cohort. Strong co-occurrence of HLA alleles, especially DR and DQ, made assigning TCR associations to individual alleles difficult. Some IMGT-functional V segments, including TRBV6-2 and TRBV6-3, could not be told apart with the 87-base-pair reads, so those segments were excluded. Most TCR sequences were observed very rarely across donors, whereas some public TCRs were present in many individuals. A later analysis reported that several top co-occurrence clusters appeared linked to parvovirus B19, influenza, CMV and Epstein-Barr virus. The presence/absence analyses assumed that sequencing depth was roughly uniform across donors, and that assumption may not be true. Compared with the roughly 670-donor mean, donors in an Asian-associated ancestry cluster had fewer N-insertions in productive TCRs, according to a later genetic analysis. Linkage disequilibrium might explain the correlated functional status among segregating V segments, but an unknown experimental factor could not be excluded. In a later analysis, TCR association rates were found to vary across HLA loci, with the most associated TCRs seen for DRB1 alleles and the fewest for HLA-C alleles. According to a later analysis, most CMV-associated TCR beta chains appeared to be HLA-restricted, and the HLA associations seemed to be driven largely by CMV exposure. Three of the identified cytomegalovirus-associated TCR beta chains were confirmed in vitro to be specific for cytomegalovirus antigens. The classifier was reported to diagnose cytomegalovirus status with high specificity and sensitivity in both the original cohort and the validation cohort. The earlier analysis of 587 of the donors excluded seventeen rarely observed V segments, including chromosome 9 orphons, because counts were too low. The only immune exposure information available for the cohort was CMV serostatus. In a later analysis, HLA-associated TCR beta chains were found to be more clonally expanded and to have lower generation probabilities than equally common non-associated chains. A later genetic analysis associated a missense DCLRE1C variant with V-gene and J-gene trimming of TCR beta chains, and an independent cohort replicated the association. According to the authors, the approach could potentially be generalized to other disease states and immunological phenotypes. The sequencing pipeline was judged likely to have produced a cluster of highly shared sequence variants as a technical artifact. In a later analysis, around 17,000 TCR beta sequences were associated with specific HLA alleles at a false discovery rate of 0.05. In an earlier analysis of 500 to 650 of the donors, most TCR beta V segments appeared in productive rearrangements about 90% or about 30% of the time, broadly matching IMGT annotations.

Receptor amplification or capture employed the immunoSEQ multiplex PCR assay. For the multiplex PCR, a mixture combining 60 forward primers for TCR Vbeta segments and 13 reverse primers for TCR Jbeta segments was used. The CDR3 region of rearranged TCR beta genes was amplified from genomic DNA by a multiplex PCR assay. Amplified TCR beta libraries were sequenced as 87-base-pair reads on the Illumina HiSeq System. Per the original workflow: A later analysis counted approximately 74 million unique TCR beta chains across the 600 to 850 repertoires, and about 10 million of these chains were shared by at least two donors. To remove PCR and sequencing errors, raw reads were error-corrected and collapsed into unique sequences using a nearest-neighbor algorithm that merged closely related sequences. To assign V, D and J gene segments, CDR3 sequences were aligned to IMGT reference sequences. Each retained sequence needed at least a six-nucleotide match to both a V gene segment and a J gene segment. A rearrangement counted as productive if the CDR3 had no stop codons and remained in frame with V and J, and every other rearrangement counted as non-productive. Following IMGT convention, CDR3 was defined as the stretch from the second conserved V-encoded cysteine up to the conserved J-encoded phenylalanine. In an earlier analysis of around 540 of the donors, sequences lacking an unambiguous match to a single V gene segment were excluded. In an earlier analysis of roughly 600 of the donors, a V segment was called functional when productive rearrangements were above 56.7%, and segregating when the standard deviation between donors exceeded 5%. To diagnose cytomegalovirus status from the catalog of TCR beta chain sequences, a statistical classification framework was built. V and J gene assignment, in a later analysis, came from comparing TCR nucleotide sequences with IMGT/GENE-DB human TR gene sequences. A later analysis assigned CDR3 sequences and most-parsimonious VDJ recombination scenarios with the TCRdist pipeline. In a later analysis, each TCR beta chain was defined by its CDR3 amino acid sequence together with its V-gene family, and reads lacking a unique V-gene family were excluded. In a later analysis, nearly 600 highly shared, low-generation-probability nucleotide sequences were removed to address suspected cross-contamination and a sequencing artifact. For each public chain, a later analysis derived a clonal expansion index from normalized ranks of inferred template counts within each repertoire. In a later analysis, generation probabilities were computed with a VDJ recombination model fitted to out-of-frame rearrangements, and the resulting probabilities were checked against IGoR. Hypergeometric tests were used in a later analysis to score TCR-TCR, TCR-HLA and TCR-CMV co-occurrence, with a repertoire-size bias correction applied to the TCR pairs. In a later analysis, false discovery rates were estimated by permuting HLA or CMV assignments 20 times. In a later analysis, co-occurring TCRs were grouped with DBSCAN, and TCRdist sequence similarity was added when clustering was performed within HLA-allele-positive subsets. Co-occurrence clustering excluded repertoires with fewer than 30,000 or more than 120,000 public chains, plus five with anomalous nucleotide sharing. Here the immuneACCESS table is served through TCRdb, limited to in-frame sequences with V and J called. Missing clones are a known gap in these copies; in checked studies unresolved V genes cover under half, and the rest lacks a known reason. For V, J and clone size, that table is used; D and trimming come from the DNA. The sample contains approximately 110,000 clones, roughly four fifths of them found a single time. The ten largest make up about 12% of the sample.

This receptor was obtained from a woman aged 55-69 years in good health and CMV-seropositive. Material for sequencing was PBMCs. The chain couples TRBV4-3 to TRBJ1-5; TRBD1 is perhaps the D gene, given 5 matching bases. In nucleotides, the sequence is TGCGCCAGCAGCCAAGACGTGGGCAGGGGCAATCAGCCCCAGCATTTT. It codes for CASSQDVGRGNQPQHF.